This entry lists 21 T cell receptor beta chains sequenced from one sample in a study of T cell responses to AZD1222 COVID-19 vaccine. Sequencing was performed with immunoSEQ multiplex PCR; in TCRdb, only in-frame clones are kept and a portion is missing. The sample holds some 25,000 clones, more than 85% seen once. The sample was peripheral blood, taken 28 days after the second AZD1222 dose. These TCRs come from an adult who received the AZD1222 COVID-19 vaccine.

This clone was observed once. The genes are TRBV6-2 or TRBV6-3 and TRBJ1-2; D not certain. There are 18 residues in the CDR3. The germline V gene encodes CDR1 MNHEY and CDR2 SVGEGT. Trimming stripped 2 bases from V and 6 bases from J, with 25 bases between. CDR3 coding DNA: TGTGCCAGCAGTTACGGCAGACATTCCCCCAATTTCCTCGATGGCTACACCTTC. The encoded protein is CASSYGRHSPNFLDGYTF.

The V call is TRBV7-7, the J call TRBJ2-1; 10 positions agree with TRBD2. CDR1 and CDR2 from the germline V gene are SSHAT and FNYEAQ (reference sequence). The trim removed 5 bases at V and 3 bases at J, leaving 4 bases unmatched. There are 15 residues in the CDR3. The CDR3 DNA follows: TGTGCCAGCAGCCCCCTAGCGGGAGTCTACAATGAGCAGTTCTTC. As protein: CASSPLAGVYNEQFF. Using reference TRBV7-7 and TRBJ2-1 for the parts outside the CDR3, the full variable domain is GAGVSQSPRYKVTKRGQDVTLRCDPISSHATLYWYQQALGQGPEFLTYFNYEAQPDKSGLPSDRFSAERPEGSISTLTIQRTEQRDSAMYRCASSPLAGVYNEQFFGPGTRLTVL.

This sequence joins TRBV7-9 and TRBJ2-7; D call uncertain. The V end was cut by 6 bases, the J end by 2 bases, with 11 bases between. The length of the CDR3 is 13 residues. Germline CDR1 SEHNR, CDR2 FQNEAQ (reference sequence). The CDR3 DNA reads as TGTGCCAGCAGTTCGGTGGGAACCTACGAGCAGTACTTC. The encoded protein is CASSSVGTYEQYF.

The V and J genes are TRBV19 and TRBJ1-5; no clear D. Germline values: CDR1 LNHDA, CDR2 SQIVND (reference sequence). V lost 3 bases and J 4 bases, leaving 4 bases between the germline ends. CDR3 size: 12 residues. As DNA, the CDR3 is TGTGCCAGTAGTATGATAAATCAGCCCCAGCATTTT. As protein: CASSMINQPQHF.

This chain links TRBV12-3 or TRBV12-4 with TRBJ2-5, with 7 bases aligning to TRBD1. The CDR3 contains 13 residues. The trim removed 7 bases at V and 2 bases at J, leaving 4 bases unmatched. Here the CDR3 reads CASNDRAQETQYF. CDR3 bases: TGTGCCAGCAACGACAGGGCTCAAGAGACCCAGTACTTC.

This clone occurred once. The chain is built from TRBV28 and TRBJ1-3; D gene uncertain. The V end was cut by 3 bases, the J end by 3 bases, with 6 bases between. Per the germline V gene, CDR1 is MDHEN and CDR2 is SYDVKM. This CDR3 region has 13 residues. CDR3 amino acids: CASSLNNGNTIYF. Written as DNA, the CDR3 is TGTGCCAGCAGTTTGAACAATGGAAACACCATATATTTT. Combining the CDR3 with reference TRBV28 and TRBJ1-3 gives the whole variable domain DVKVTQSSRYLVKRTGEKVFLECVQDMDHENMFWYRQDPGLGLRLIYFSYDVKMKEKGDIPEGYSVSREKKERFSLILESASTNQTSMYLCASSLNNGNTIYFGEGSWLTVV.

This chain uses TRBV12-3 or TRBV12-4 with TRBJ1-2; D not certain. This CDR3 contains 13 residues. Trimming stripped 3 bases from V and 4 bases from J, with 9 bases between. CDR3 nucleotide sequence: TGTGCCAGCAGTTTGCGCAGAGCCTATGGCTACACCTTC. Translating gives CASSLRRAYGYTF.

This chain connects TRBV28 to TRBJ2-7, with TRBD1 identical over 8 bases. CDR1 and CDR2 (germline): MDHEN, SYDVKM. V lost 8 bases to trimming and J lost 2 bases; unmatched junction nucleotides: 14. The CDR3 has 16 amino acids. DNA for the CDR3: TGTGCCAGCCTCCGAGGTGGGGACAGGAGTCCCTACGAGCAGTACTTC. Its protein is CASLRGGDRSPYEQYF.

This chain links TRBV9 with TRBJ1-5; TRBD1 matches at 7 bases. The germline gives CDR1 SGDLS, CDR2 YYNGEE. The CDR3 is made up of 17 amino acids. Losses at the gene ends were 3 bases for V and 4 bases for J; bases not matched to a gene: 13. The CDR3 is CASSARTGFYHNQPQHF. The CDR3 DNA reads TGTGCCAGCAGCGCCCGGACAGGCTTTTATCATAATCAGCCCCAGCATTTT.

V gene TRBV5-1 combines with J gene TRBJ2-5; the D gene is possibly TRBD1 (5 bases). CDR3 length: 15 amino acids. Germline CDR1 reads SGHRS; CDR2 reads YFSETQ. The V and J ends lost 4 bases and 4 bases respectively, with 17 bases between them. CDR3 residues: CASSPGKAGLETQYF. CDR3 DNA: TGCGCCAGCAGCCCAGGGAAGGCAGGGTTAGAGACCCAGTACTTC. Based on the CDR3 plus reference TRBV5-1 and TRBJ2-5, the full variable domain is KAGVTQTPRYLIKTRGQQVTLSCSPISGHRSVSWYQQTPGQGLQFLFEYFSETQRNKGNFPGRFSGRQFSNSRSEMNVSTLELGDSALYLCASSPGKAGLETQYFGPGTRLLVL.

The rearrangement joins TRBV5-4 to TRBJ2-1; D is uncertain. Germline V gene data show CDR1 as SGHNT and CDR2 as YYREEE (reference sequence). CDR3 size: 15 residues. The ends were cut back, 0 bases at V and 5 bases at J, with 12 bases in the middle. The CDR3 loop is CASSLGPAGHNEQFF. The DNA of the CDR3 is TGTGCCAGCAGCTTGGGGCCGGCCGGGCACAATGAGCAGTTCTTC.

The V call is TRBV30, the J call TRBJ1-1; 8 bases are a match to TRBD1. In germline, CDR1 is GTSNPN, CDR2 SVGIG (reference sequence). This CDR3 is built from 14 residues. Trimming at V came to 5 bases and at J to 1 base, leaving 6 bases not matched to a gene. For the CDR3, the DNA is TGTGCCTGGGATTCTGGACAGGGGAACACTGAAGCTTTCTTT. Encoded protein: CAWDSGQGNTEAFF. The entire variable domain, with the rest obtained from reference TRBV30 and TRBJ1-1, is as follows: SQTIHQWPATLVQPVGSPLSLECTVEGTSNPNLYWYRQAAGRGLQLLFYSVGIGQISSEVPQNLSASRPQDRQFILSSKKLLLSDSGFYLCAWDSGQGNTEAFFGQGTRLTVV.

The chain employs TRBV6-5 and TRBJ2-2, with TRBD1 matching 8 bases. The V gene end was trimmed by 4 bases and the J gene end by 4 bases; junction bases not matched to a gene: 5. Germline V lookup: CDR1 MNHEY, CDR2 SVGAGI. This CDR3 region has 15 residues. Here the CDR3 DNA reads TGTGCCAGCAGTTGGACAGGGTTGGCCACCGGGGAGCTGTTTTTT. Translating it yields CASSWTGLATGELFF.

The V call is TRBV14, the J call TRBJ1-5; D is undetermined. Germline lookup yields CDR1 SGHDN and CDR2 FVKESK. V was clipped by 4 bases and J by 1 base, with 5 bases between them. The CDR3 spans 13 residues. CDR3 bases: TGTGCCAGCAGCCGGTGGAGCAATCAGCCCCAGCATTTT. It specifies CASSRWSNQPQHF. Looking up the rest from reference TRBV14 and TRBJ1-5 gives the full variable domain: EAGVTQFPSHSVIEKGQTVTLRCDPISGHDNLYWYRRVMGKEIKFLLHFVKESKQDESGMPNNRFLAERTGGTYSTLKVQPAELEDSGVYFCASSRWSNQPQHFGDGTRLSIL.

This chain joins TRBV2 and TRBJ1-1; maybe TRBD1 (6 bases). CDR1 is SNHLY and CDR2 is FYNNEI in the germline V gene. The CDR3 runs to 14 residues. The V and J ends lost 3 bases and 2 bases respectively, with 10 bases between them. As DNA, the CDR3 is TGTGCCAGCAGTGAGCAGGACAGAAACACTGAAGCTTTCTTT. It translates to CASSEQDRNTEAFF. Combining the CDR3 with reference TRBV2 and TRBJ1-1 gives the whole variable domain EPEVTQTPSHQVTQMGQEVILRCVPISNHLYFYWYRQILGQKVEFLVSFYNNEISEKSEIFDDQFSVERPDGSNFTLKIRSTKLEDSAMYFCASSEQDRNTEAFFGQGTRLTVV.

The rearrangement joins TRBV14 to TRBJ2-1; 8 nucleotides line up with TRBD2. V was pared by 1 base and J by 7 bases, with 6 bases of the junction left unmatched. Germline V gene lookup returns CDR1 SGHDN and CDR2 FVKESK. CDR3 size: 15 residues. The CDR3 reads CASSQALAEGNEQFF. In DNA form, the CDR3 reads TGTGCCAGCAGCCAAGCACTAGCGGAGGGTAATGAGCAGTTCTTC.

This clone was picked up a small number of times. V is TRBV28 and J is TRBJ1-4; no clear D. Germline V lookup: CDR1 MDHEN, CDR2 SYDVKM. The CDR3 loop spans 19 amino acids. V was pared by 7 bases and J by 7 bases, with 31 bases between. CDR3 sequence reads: CASNSQVPPWSKRGEKLFF. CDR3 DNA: TGTGCCAGCAATTCTCAGGTACCCCCTTGGTCTAAGCGAGGTGAAAAACTGTTTTTT.

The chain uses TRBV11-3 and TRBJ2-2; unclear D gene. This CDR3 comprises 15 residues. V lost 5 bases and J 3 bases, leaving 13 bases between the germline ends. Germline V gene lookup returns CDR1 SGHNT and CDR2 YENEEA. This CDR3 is CASSQSTTYTGELFF. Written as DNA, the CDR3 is TGTGCCAGCAGCCAAAGTACCACGTACACCGGGGAGCTGTTTTTT.

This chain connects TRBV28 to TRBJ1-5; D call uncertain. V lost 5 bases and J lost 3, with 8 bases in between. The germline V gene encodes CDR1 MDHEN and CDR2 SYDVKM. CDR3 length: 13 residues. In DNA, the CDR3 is TGTGCCAGCAGTGTAGGGAACAATCAGCCCCAGCATTTT. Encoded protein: CASSVGNNQPQHF.

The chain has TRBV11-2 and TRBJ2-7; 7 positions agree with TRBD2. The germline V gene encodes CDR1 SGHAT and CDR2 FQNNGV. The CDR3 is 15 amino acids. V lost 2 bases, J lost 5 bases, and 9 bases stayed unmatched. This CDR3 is CASSLSWGGVDEQYF. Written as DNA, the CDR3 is TGTGCCAGCAGCTTATCCTGGGGAGGGGTCGACGAGCAGTACTTC.

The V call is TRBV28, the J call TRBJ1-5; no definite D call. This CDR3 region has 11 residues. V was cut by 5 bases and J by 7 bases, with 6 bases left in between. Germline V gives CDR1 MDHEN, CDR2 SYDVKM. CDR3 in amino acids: CASSIRQPQHF. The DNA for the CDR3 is TGTGCCAGCAGTATTCGACAGCCCCAGCATTTT.